The 7 T cell receptor beta chains in this list originate from one sample, sequenced in a study of beta chain features in type 1 diabetes (dated by TCRdb to 2016 to 2018). General findings and caveats noted by the study authors: A moderate but significant shortening of TCRB CDR3 length was observed in type 1 diabetes patients in all four CD4+ subsets.

These receptors lack a known antigen. The method was the immunoSEQ multiplex PCR assay. The High Capacity cDNA Reverse Transcription Kit was used to reverse transcribe all of the isolated RNA, meaning that expressed TCRB transcripts were what got sequenced. The source is immuneACCESS, and TCRdb retained only in-frame sequences with V and J called. Part of the clones is not carried over; for the studies checked, unresolved V genes explain less than half of this, and the remainder is unexplained. This sample is represented by 95,000 to 150,000 clones; around 17% of them were singletons. The ten most abundant clones make up about 2.1% of the sample. Sequencing was carried out using central memory CD4+ T cells from blood. These receptors were collected from a young man with type 1 diabetes.

In its sample, this clone was seen a few times. The chain has TRBV5-5 and TRBJ1-3; no clear D gene. Germline lookup yields CDR1 SGHKS and CDR2 YYEKEE (reference sequence). The CDR3 consists of 15 residues. V was pared by 5 bases and J by 0 bases, with 12 bases between. CDR3 nucleotide sequence: TGTGCCAGCAGACCCGCCGGTGGCTCTGGAAACACCATATATTTT. It encodes CASRPAGGSGNTIYF. The whole variable domain, filled in from reference TRBV5-5 and TRBJ1-3, reads DAGVTQSPTHLIKTRGQQVTLRCSPISGHKSVSWYQQVLGQGPQFIFQYYEKEERGRGNFPDRFSARQFPNYSSELNVNALLLGDSALYLCASRPAGGSGNTIYFGEGSWLTVV.

This clone was seen a handful of times. The gene calls are TRBV7-2 and TRBJ2-7; D is ambiguous. Germline V gene lookup returns CDR1 SGHTA and CDR2 FQGNSA. The CDR3 covers 11 residues. V lost 0 bases and J lost 7, with 4 bases in between. This CDR3 reads CASSLAAEQYF. CDR3 sequence (DNA): TGTGCCAGCAGCTTAGCTGCTGAGCAGTACTTC.

The V call is TRBV7-2, the J call TRBJ2-1; tentatively, D is TRBD1 or TRBD2 (5 bases each). Germline V gene lookup returns CDR1 SGHTA and CDR2 FQGNSA. With 0 bases removed from V and 4 bases from J, the gap between germline ends came to 10 bases. The CDR3 consists of 15 residues. CDR3 DNA: TGTGCCAGCAGCTTAGCTATGGGACCATACAATGAGCAGTTCTTC. Amino acids: CASSLAMGPYNEQFF.

The rearrangement uses TRBV28 and TRBJ2-1, with D possibly being TRBD2 (6 bases). Trimming shortened V by 2 bases and J by 16 bases, and 15 bases separated the two germline ends. Germline CDR1 reads MDHEN; CDR2 reads SYDVKM. The CDR3 covers 12 residues. The CDR3 region is CASSLKVGTAFF. The CDR3 DNA reads TGTGCCAGCAGTTTAAAAGTAGGGACTGCATTCTTC.

The chain couples TRBV5-4 to TRBJ2-1, with D unclear. The CDR3 spans 14 residues. CDR1 SGHNT and CDR2 YYREEE come from the germline V gene (reference sequence). V was trimmed by 0 bases and J by 4 bases, leaving 8 bases between them. The CDR3, as DNA: TGTGCCAGCAGCTTGGTGGGTAGTTACAATGAGCAGTTCTTC. It encodes CASSLVGSYNEQFF.

The CDR3 is CASSTPLGNTIYF. Written as DNA, the CDR3 is TGTGCCAGCAGCACCCCGCTCGGAAACACCATATATTTT. The genes are TRBV5-8 and TRBJ1-3, with D uncertain. CDR1 SGHTS and CDR2 YDEGEE come from the germline V gene. Trimming took off 4 bases at V and 4 bases at J, with 9 bases between the two ends. This CDR3 is built from 13 residues.

The V and J genes are TRBV29-1 and TRBJ2-2; 8 bases are shared with TRBD1. The CDR3 runs to 13 residues. Looked up from germline, CDR1 is SQVTM and CDR2 is ANQGSEA. The ends lost 6 bases at V and 7 bases at J; junction bases unmatched: 7. CDR3 amino acids: CSVSRGPGGELFF. The CDR3 DNA sequence: TGCAGCGTATCCAGGGGGCCGGGCGGGGAGCTGTTTTTT.